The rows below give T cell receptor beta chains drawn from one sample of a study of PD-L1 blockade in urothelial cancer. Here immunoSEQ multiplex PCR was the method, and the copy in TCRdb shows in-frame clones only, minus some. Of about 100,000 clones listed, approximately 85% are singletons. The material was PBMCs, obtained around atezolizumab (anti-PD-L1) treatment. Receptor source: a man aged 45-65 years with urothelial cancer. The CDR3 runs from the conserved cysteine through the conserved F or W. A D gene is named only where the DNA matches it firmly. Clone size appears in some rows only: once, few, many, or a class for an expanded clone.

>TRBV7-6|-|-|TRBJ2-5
TGTGCCAGCAGCTCAGGACTGACGACGCGGGAGACCCAGTACTTC
CASSSGLTTRETQYF
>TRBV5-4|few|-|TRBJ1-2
TGTGCCAGCAGCTTGGACAGGGCTAACTATGGCTACACCTTC
CASSLDRANYGYTF
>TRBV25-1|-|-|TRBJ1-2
TGTGCCAGCAGTGAACGGGGAGACTATGGCTACACCTTC
CASSERGDYGYTF
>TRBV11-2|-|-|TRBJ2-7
TGTGCCAGCAGCTTTAAGCGGGACAGGCCGAGGGGCATATACGAGCAGTACTTC
CASSFKRDRPRGIYEQYF
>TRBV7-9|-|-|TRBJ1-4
TGTGCCAGCAGCCCTCTAGAGACAGGAACTAATGAAAAACTGTTTTTT
CASSPLETGTNEKLFF
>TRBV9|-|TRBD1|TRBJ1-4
TGTGCCAGCAGCGCCTCACAGGGGGCCATTGAAAAACTGTTTTTT
CASSASQGAIEKLFF
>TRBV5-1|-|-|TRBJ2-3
TGCGCCAGCTCCCTGGTGGGCAGGCCAGATACGCAGTATTTT
CASSLVGRPDTQYF
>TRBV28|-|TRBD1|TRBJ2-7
TGTGCCAGCCGGGACAGTCGAACCTACGAGCAGTACTTC
CASRDSRTYEQYF
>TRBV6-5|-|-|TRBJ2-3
TGTGCCAGCAGTCCTCGACTACAAAGCACAGATACGCAGTATTTT
CASSPRLQSTDTQYF
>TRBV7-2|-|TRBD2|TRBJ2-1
TGTGCCAAGGGACTAGACTACAATGAGCAGTTCTTC
CAKGLDYNEQFF
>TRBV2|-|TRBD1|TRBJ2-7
TGTGCCAGCAGTGAGTTAGACAGGGAATTCTACGAGCAGTACTTC
CASSELDREFYEQYF
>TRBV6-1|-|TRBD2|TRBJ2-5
TGTGCCAGCAGCGAAGCGGGGGGTTTCCAAGAGACCCAGTACTTC
CASSEAGGFQETQYF
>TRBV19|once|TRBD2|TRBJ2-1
TGTGCCAGTAGTGGGCGGACTAGCCCTAATGAGCAGTTCTTC
CASSGRTSPNEQFF
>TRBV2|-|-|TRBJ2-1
TGTGCCAGCAGGGAGGGCTTAAGCTCCTACAATGAGCAGTTCTTC
CASREGLSSYNEQFF
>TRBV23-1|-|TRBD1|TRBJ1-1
TGCGCCAGCAGTCAAACAGGGGGACAGATGAACACTGAAGCTTTCTTT
CASSQTGGQMNTEAFF
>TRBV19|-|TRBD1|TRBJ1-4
TGTGCCAGTAGTATCGGACAGGGGATAACTAATGAAAAACTGTTTTTT
CASSIGQGITNEKLFF
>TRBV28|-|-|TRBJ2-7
TGTGCCAGCAGGGAAACATGGAGCTCCTACGAGCAGTACTTC
CASRETWSSYEQYF
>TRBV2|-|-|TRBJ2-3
TGTGCCACGGGACTCCGCACAGATACGCAGTATTTT
CATGLRTDTQYF
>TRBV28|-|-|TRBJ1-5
TGTGCCAGCGGCAACAGGGAAATGAATCAGCCCCAGCATTTT
CASGNREMNQPQHF
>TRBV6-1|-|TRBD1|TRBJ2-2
TGTGCCAGCAGATCCGGGACAGGGGGAGGGTGGGAGCTGTTTTTT
CASRSGTGGGWELFF
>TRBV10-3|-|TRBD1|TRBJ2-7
TGTGCCATCAGTAACGACGACAGGGGGCGGGAGCAGTACTTC
CAISNDDRGREQYF
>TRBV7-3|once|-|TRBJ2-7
TGTGCCAGCAGCTTAACGGGGGCGGGAGCTCGCTACGAGCAGTACTTC
CASSLTGAGARYEQYF
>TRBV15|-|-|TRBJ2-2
TGTGCCACCAGCCCTCGGTCTTTCACCGGGGAGCTGTTTTTT
CATSPRSFTGELFF
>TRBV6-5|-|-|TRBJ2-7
TGTGCCAGCAGCAAAAAGGAGGGTCTGCACGAGCAGTACTTC
CASSKKEGLHEQYF
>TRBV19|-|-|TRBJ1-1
TGTGCCAGTAGAATTTCGTTTGAAGCTTTCTTT
CASRISFEAFF
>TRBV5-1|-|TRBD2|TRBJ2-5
TGCGCCAGCAGCTTGTGGGCTAGCGGGAGGGAAGAGACCCAGTACTTC
CASSLWASGREETQYF
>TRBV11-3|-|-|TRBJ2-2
TGTGCCAGCAGCTTAGATCAGGTCGGGGAGCTGTTTTTT
CASSLDQVGELFF
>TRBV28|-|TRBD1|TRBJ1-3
TGTGCCAGCAGGGGACAGGGGCCGGGAAACACCATATATTTT
CASRGQGPGNTIYF
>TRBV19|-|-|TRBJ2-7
TGTGCCAGTAGTGCAGGGGAAGTCTACGAGCAGTACTTC
CASSAGEVYEQYF
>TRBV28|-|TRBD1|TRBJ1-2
TGTGCCAGCACCCAAGCCGGGACAGGGGGCCGATATGGCTACACCTTC
CASTQAGTGGRYGYTF
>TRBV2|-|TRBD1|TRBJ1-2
TGTGCCAGCGGTACGGACAGGGGCAACTATGGCTACACCTTC
CASGTDRGNYGYTF
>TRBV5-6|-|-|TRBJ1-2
TGTGCCAGCAGCCGGATTTTGCAGGGAAATGGCTACACCTTC
CASSRILQGNGYTF
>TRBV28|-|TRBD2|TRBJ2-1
TGTGCCAGCCATCCGGCTAGCGGGACCTACAATGAGCAGTTCTTC
CASHPASGTYNEQFF
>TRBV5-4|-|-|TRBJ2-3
TGTGCCAGCAGCTTGGCGGGAGCAGGAAAAGGAGATACGCAGTATTTT
CASSLAGAGKGDTQYF
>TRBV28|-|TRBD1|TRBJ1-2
TGTGCCAGCAGTTTATTAGACAGGGTAGGCTACACCTTC
CASSLLDRVGYTF